This is a list of T cell receptor beta chains from one sample in a study of graft-versus-host responses after intestinal transplantation. These TCRs are of unknown antigen specificity. Assay: immunoSEQ multiplex PCR; the TCRdb copy retains only in-frame clones and omits some. The sample has tens of thousands of clones, less than 95% seen once. The sequencing here drew on unstimulated CD8+ T cells sorted from spleen or lymph node cells, taken before transplant. The receptors were sampled from a human donor who was the organ donor for an intestinal transplant. The CDR3 runs from the conserved cysteine through the conserved F or W. The order of the fields is CDR3 protein, CDR3 DNA, J gene, clone size, V gene, D gene. The D gene is left open where the match is weak. A clone size is listed for some rows: how often the clone was seen (once, few, many), or a class if it is expanded.

cdr3_aa: CASSSSKGDRVYGYTF
cdr3_nt: TGTGCCAGCAGCTCCAGCAAAGGGGACAGAGTCTATGGCTACACCTTC
j_call: TRBJ1-2
clone_size: -
v_call: TRBV2
d_call: TRBD1

cdr3_aa: CASSLSYEQYF
cdr3_nt: TGCGCCAGCAGTCTATCCTACGAGCAGTACTTC
j_call: TRBJ2-7
clone_size: medium-sized
v_call: TRBV10-2
d_call: -

cdr3_aa: CASSLTRIGGLNTEAFF
cdr3_nt: TGTGCCAGCAGTTTAACGAGAATAGGGGGATTGAACACTGAAGCTTTCTTT
j_call: TRBJ1-1
clone_size: -
v_call: TRBV27
d_call: -

cdr3_aa: CASSVELHTEAFF
cdr3_nt: TGTGCCAGCAGCGTAGAATTACACACTGAAGCTTTCTTT
j_call: TRBJ1-1
clone_size: -
v_call: TRBV9
d_call: -

cdr3_aa: CASSLFPGTNNEQFF
cdr3_nt: TGTGCCAGCAGCTTATTTCCGGGAACAAACAATGAGCAGTTCTTC
j_call: TRBJ2-1
clone_size: -
v_call: TRBV7-9
d_call: -

cdr3_aa: CASSPRAGEQFF
cdr3_nt: TGTGCCAGCAGTCCCCGCGCGGGTGAGCAGTTCTTC
j_call: TRBJ2-1
clone_size: -
v_call: TRBV27
d_call: -

cdr3_aa: CASSITGSYEQYF
cdr3_nt: TGTGCCAGCAGCATAACAGGGAGTTACGAGCAGTACTTC
j_call: TRBJ2-7
clone_size: -
v_call: TRBV11-2
d_call: -

cdr3_aa: CASSLDTNEQFF
cdr3_nt: TGTGCCAGCAGCTTAGATACTAATGAGCAGTTCTTC
j_call: TRBJ2-1
clone_size: -
v_call: TRBV7-2
d_call: -

cdr3_aa: CASSLGPPGYNPYDRFF
cdr3_nt: TGTGCCAGCAGCTTAGGGCCCCCGGGATACAACCCTTATGATAGGTTCTTC
j_call: TRBJ2-1
clone_size: -
v_call: TRBV11-2
d_call: -

cdr3_aa: CASSPTSWDSPTEAFF
cdr3_nt: TGTGCCAGCAGCCCAACCTCCTGGGACAGCCCGACTGAAGCTTTCTTT
j_call: TRBJ1-1
clone_size: -
v_call: TRBV9
d_call: TRBD1

cdr3_aa: CASSPGGGYTF
cdr3_nt: TGTGCCAGCAGCCCAGGCGGTGGCTACACCTTC
j_call: TRBJ1-2
clone_size: -
v_call: TRBV11-3
d_call: -

cdr3_aa: CASSKQDGANVLTF
cdr3_nt: TGTGCCAGTAGTAAACAGGATGGGGCCAACGTCCTGACTTTC
j_call: TRBJ2-6
clone_size: -
v_call: TRBV19
d_call: -

cdr3_aa: CASTRDRDYYGYTF
cdr3_nt: TGTGCCAGCACCAGGGACAGAGATTACTATGGCTACACCTTC
j_call: TRBJ1-2
clone_size: -
v_call: TRBV7-9
d_call: TRBD1

cdr3_aa: CASSGGGVGGYTF
cdr3_nt: TGTGCCAGCAGTGGCGGAGGGGTTGGTGGCTACACCTTC
j_call: TRBJ1-2
clone_size: -
v_call: TRBV6-4
d_call: -

cdr3_aa: CASSLDVWGSGGEDTQYF
cdr3_nt: TGTGCCAGCAGCTTAGATGTTTGGGGTAGCGGGGGAGAGGATACGCAGTATTTT
j_call: TRBJ2-3
clone_size: -
v_call: TRBV11-2
d_call: TRBD2

cdr3_aa: CASSVDSPNYGYTF
cdr3_nt: TGTGCCAGCAGCGTGGACAGTCCTAACTATGGCTACACCTTC
j_call: TRBJ1-2
clone_size: -
v_call: TRBV7-9
d_call: -

cdr3_aa: CASSYSGKRSIYF
cdr3_nt: TGTGCCAGCAGTTACTCGGGTAAGCGATCCATATATTTT
j_call: TRBJ1-3
clone_size: -
v_call: TRBV6-7
d_call: -

cdr3_aa: CASSQAGDREGTIYF
cdr3_nt: TGCGCCAGCAGCCAAGCCGGGGACCGCGAGGGCACCATATATTTT
j_call: TRBJ1-3
clone_size: -
v_call: TRBV4-1
d_call: -

cdr3_aa: CASSWGPVSEQFF
cdr3_nt: TGTGCCAGCAGCTGGGGGCCCGTTTCTGAGCAGTTCTTC
j_call: TRBJ2-1
clone_size: -
v_call: TRBV5-6
d_call: -

cdr3_aa: CASSGLSGGPYNEQFF
cdr3_nt: TGTGCCAGCTCAGGGCTATCGGGGGGGCCCTACAATGAGCAGTTCTTC
j_call: TRBJ2-1
clone_size: once
v_call: TRBV18
d_call: TRBD2

cdr3_aa: CASSQGRGMVEQYF
cdr3_nt: TGCGCCAGCAGCCAAGGCAGGGGAATGGTCGAGCAGTACTTC
j_call: TRBJ2-7
clone_size: -
v_call: TRBV4-1
d_call: -

cdr3_aa: CASSVDGSPYEQYF
cdr3_nt: TGTGCCAGCAGCGTAGACGGGTCACCCTACGAGCAGTACTTC
j_call: TRBJ2-7
clone_size: -
v_call: TRBV9
d_call: -

cdr3_aa: CASSLQGAGYEQYF
cdr3_nt: TGTGCCAGCAGTTTGCAGGGGGCAGGGTACGAGCAGTACTTC
j_call: TRBJ2-7
clone_size: -
v_call: TRBV27
d_call: TRBD1

cdr3_aa: CASAGLHNEQFF
cdr3_nt: TGTGCCAGCGCCGGGCTCCACAATGAGCAGTTCTTC
j_call: TRBJ2-1
clone_size: -
v_call: TRBV6-5
d_call: -

cdr3_aa: CASSPRTSAEQYF
cdr3_nt: TGTGCCAGCAGCCCTCGGACTAGCGCCGAGCAGTACTTC
j_call: TRBJ2-7
clone_size: once
v_call: TRBV11-2
d_call: TRBD2

cdr3_aa: CASSFELQETQYF
cdr3_nt: TGTGCCAGCAGCTTTGAACTCCAAGAGACCCAGTACTTC
j_call: TRBJ2-5
clone_size: -
v_call: TRBV7-7
d_call: -

cdr3_aa: CASGYRGSDTQYF
cdr3_nt: TGTGCCAGTGGCTATCGGGGCTCGGATACGCAGTATTTT
j_call: TRBJ2-3
clone_size: -
v_call: TRBV19
d_call: -

cdr3_aa: CSVVTENTGELFF
cdr3_nt: TGCAGCGTTGTAACAGAAAACACCGGGGAGCTGTTTTTT
j_call: TRBJ2-2
clone_size: -
v_call: TRBV29-1
d_call: -

cdr3_aa: CASSIDLGMRGKDYGYTF
cdr3_nt: TGTGCCAGTAGTATAGATCTGGGTATGCGGGGAAAGGACTATGGCTACACCTTC
j_call: TRBJ1-2
clone_size: -
v_call: TRBV19
d_call: -

cdr3_aa: CASSLGGDNQPQHF
cdr3_nt: TGTGCCAGCAGTTTAGGGGGGGACAATCAGCCCCAGCATTTT
j_call: TRBJ1-5
clone_size: -
v_call: TRBV27
d_call: -

cdr3_aa: CASSVFEGYEQYF
cdr3_nt: TGTGCCAGCAGTGTATTTGAGGGGTACGAGCAGTACTTC
j_call: TRBJ2-7
clone_size: -
v_call: TRBV6-5
d_call: -

cdr3_aa: CAIGQAYEQYF
cdr3_nt: TGTGCCATCGGCCAGGCCTACGAGCAGTACTTC
j_call: TRBJ2-7
clone_size: few
v_call: TRBV10-3
d_call: -

cdr3_aa: CASSFGPSGGGNQPQHF
cdr3_nt: TGTGCCAGCAGTTTCGGTCCCTCGGGAGGCGGCAATCAGCCCCAGCATTTT
j_call: TRBJ1-5
clone_size: -
v_call: TRBV27
d_call: -

cdr3_aa: CASRRSGVGDEQFF
cdr3_nt: TGTGCCAGCAGACGGTCCGGGGTTGGTGATGAGCAGTTCTTC
j_call: TRBJ2-1
clone_size: -
v_call: TRBV5-4
d_call: -

cdr3_aa: CASSQNPNTGELFF
cdr3_nt: TGCGCCAGCAGCCAGAACCCGAACACCGGGGAGCTGTTTTTT
j_call: TRBJ2-2
clone_size: -
v_call: TRBV4-1
d_call: -

cdr3_aa: CATSRDLGGYGYTF
cdr3_nt: TGTGCCACCAGCAGAGATCTGGGAGGCTATGGCTACACCTTC
j_call: TRBJ1-2
clone_size: -
v_call: TRBV15
d_call: -

cdr3_aa: CASSLVIGVAGELFF
cdr3_nt: TGTGCCAGCAGCTTAGTAATTGGAGTGGCCGGGGAGCTGTTTTTT
j_call: TRBJ2-2
clone_size: -
v_call: TRBV11-3
d_call: -

cdr3_aa: CASSARGTGGYEQYF
cdr3_nt: TGTGCCAGCAGTGCCCGCGGGACAGGGGGCTACGAGCAGTACTTC
j_call: TRBJ2-7
clone_size: -
v_call: TRBV6-1
d_call: TRBD1

cdr3_aa: CASSYEIQGSPYNEQFF
cdr3_nt: TGCGCCAGCAGTTACGAAATACAGGGGTCCCCCTACAATGAGCAGTTCTTC
j_call: TRBJ2-1
clone_size: -
v_call: TRBV10-2
d_call: TRBD1

cdr3_aa: CASSPGRPDTQYF
cdr3_nt: TGCGCCAGCAGCCCAGGGAGACCAGATACGCAGTATTTT
j_call: TRBJ2-3
clone_size: -
v_call: TRBV5-1
d_call: -

cdr3_aa: CASTRGLWDEQYF
cdr3_nt: TGTGCCAGCACCAGGGGGCTTTGGGACGAGCAGTACTTC
j_call: TRBJ2-7
clone_size: -
v_call: TRBV27
d_call: TRBD1

cdr3_aa: CASSLGQGAEDEKLFF
cdr3_nt: TGTGCCAGCAGCTTGGGACAGGGGGCGGAGGATGAAAAACTGTTTTTT
j_call: TRBJ1-4
clone_size: -
v_call: TRBV5-4
d_call: TRBD1

cdr3_aa: CASSITVRRHSNTEAFF
cdr3_nt: TGTGCCAGCTCAATAACAGTCAGACGGCACTCCAACACTGAAGCTTTCTTT
j_call: TRBJ1-1
clone_size: -
v_call: TRBV18
d_call: -

cdr3_aa: CASSEEWDIGTDTQYF
cdr3_nt: TGTGCCAGCAGTGAAGAATGGGACATCGGCACAGATACGCAGTATTTT
j_call: TRBJ2-3
clone_size: -
v_call: TRBV2
d_call: -

cdr3_aa: CASSWTGFGPYEQYF
cdr3_nt: TGCGCCAGCAGCTGGACAGGATTTGGCCCCTACGAGCAGTACTTC
j_call: TRBJ2-7
clone_size: -
v_call: TRBV5-1
d_call: TRBD1

cdr3_aa: CASSYSRETQSYEQYF
cdr3_nt: TGTGCCAGCAGTTACTCCAGGGAAACGCAATCCTACGAGCAGTACTTC
j_call: TRBJ2-7
clone_size: -
v_call: TRBV6-5
d_call: -

cdr3_aa: CASSEHRGRSGELFF
cdr3_nt: TGTGCCAGCAGTGAGCACAGGGGGCGATCCGGGGAGCTGTTTTTT
j_call: TRBJ2-2
clone_size: -
v_call: TRBV6-1
d_call: TRBD1

cdr3_aa: CASSYVLGETYEQYF
cdr3_nt: TGTGCCAGCAGTTACGTCCTCGGGGAAACCTACGAGCAGTACTTC
j_call: TRBJ2-7
clone_size: -
v_call: TRBV6-5
d_call: -

cdr3_aa: CASSLAAARGFTEAFF
cdr3_nt: TGTGCCAGCAGCTTAGCGGCGGCACGGGGGTTCACTGAAGCTTTCTTT
j_call: TRBJ1-1
clone_size: -
v_call: TRBV7-9
d_call: -

cdr3_aa: CASSLDRSKANTGELFF
cdr3_nt: TGTGCCAGCAGCTTAGATCGGAGTAAAGCGAACACCGGGGAGCTGTTTTTT
j_call: TRBJ2-2
clone_size: few
v_call: TRBV11-2
d_call: -

cdr3_aa: CASSIWSGGYYEQYF
cdr3_nt: TGTGCCAGTAGTATTTGGAGCGGGGGATACTACGAGCAGTACTTC
j_call: TRBJ2-7
clone_size: -
v_call: TRBV19
d_call: TRBD2

cdr3_aa: CASSSGTTDTQYF
cdr3_nt: TGTGCCAGCAGCTCCGGGACTACCGATACGCAGTATTTT
j_call: TRBJ2-3
clone_size: -
v_call: TRBV7-9
d_call: TRBD2

cdr3_aa: CASSGGDSRAVNTEAFF
cdr3_nt: TGTGCCAGCAGCGGGGGGGACAGTCGGGCCGTCAACACTGAAGCTTTCTTT
j_call: TRBJ1-1
clone_size: -
v_call: TRBV11-3
d_call: TRBD1

cdr3_aa: CASSMDRGPYEQYF
cdr3_nt: TGTGCCAGTAGTATGGACAGGGGCCCCTACGAGCAGTACTTC
j_call: TRBJ2-7
clone_size: -
v_call: TRBV19
d_call: TRBD1

cdr3_aa: CASSYGGSSYNEQFF
cdr3_nt: TGTGCCAGCAGCTACGGAGGGAGCTCCTACAATGAGCAGTTCTTC
j_call: TRBJ2-1
clone_size: -
v_call: TRBV13
d_call: -